This is a list of T cell receptor beta chains from one sample in a study of cytomegalovirus exposure and HLA in healthy donors. Sequencing used immunoSEQ multiplex PCR; TCRdb keeps in-frame clones, though not all of them. The sample has about 160,000 clones; around 73% are singletons. Sequenced sample: PBMCs. The receptor source for this set is a woman aged 18-29 years in good health and CMV-seronegative. Each CDR3 is given with its conserved first and last residue. A D gene is named only where the DNA matches it firmly. Size is stated for part of the rows, as once, few or many counts, or as a class when the clone is expanded.

D	V	J	size	DNA	CDR3
NA	TRBV25-1	TRBJ2-3	NA	TGTGCCAGCAGTCAACAGACCTGGTCTACGCAGTATTTT	CASSQQTWSTQYF
NA	TRBV5-1	TRBJ1-6	NA	TGCGCCAGCAGATCAGGGAACTCACCCCTCCACTTT	CASRSGNSPLHF
TRBD1	TRBV6-4	TRBJ2-7	NA	TGTGCCAGAACCGGGACAGGGGTCCCCGAGCAGTACTTC	CARTGTGVPEQYF
NA	TRBV15	TRBJ2-3	NA	TGTGCCACCAGCGGAACGGGTACAGATACGCAGTATTTT	CATSGTGTDTQYF
TRBD1	TRBV25-1	TRBJ2-5	NA	TGTGCCAGCAGTGAAGCCGGGACAGTTGAGACCCAGTACTTC	CASSEAGTVETQYF
TRBD1	TRBV18	TRBJ1-4	NA	TGTGCCAGCTCACGAACAGGGGCTAATGAAAAACTGTTTTTT	CASSRTGANEKLFF
TRBD1	TRBV11-2	TRBJ2-3	NA	TGTGCCAGCAGCACGGGACAGGGACGCACAGATACGCAGTATTTT	CASSTGQGRTDTQYF
NA	TRBV6-5	TRBJ1-5	NA	TGTGCCACTGGGAGGACGGCATATAGCAATCAGCCCCAGCATTTT	CATGRTAYSNQPQHF
NA	TRBV7-9	TRBJ2-3	once	TGTGCCAGCAGCTCGGGACACCCTACACAGTATTTT	CASSSGHPTQYF
TRBD2	TRBV13	TRBJ2-3	few	TGTGCCAGCAGCTCCAGACTAGCCGAGCAGTATTTT	CASSSRLAEQYF
NA	TRBV19	TRBJ2-2	NA	TGTGCCACTACAGGGGGGGAATGGGACACCGGGGAGCTGTTTTTT	CATTGGEWDTGELFF
NA	TRBV18	TRBJ1-5	NA	TGTGCCAGCTCACGGATGCAGGGAACCGATAGCAATCAGCCCCAGCATTTT	CASSRMQGTDSNQPQHF
NA	TRBV19	TRBJ1-1	NA	TGTGCCAGTCGAGAGAACACTGAAGCTTTCTTT	CASRENTEAFF
TRBD1	TRBV4-2	TRBJ2-3	NA	TGTGCCAGCCAGCCCGGGACAGGCTACACAGATACGCAGTATTTT	CASQPGTGYTDTQYF
TRBD1	TRBV28	TRBJ1-2	NA	TGTGCCAGCAGCAGCACAATCAGGGGGCGACGAGGCTACACCTTC	CASSSTIRGRRGYTF
NA	TRBV6-5	TRBJ2-3	once	TGTGCCAGCAGGCCTCCAGGGGCAGATACGCAGTATTTT	CASRPPGADTQYF
NA	TRBV2	TRBJ1-2	once	TGTGCCAGCAGTGAGGAGGGTACGGTCTATGGCTACACCTTC	CASSEEGTVYGYTF
TRBD1	TRBV4-1	TRBJ1-4	few	TGCGCCAGCAGCCAATCTTCCCTACAGGGGCATGAAAAACTGTTTTTT	CASSQSSLQGHEKLFF
TRBD1	TRBV6-1	TRBJ1-2	NA	TGTGCCAGCAGCCTCGGACAGGGGGCTGACTATGGCTACACCTTC	CASSLGQGADYGYTF
TRBD1	TRBV5-1	TRBJ2-2	NA	TGCGCCAGCAGCCCCCTTGCTCGACAGGGGGTGAACACCGGGGAGCTGTTTTTT	CASSPLARQGVNTGELFF
TRBD1	TRBV30	TRBJ1-2	NA	TGTGCCTGGAGTGTAACGGGACAGTATGGCTACACCTTC	CAWSVTGQYGYTF
TRBD1	TRBV19	TRBJ1-1	NA	TGTGCCAGTAGTCTCCAGGACAGGTCTGAAGCTTTCTTT	CASSLQDRSEAFF
TRBD2	TRBV14	TRBJ2-7	NA	TGTGCCAGCAGCCAATCCCCTAATCTTATTTGGACTAGCGGACCCTCCTACGAGCAGTACTTC	CASSQSPNLIWTSGPSYEQYF
NA	TRBV28	TRBJ2-5	NA	TGTGCCAGCAGTCTCCCCCGCACAAACCCTCAAGAGACCCAGTACTTC	CASSLPRTNPQETQYF
NA	TRBV5-1	TRBJ2-7	NA	TGCGCCAGCAGCTTGGCGGTTGGCGAGCAGTACTTC	CASSLAVGEQYF
TRBD2	TRBV5-1	TRBJ2-3	NA	TGCGCCAGCAGCCTTAGCGGGGGGGCCGGAGATACGCAGTATTTT	CASSLSGGAGDTQYF
NA	TRBV5-1	TRBJ1-5	NA	TGCGCCAGCAGCTTAACCAGCGACCAGCCCCAGCATTTT	CASSLTSDQPQHF
TRBD1	TRBV19	TRBJ2-7	NA	TGTGCCAGTAGCAGGGACAGGTCCTACGAGCAGTACTTC	CASSRDRSYEQYF
TRBD1	TRBV28	TRBJ1-1	NA	TGTGCCAGCAGTTTATCGGTCAGGGGGCCAAACACTGAAGCTTTCTTT	CASSLSVRGPNTEAFF
TRBD2	TRBV5-1	TRBJ2-1	NA	TGCGCCAGCAGCTCCCGACTAGCGGGGGAAGAAAAGTTCTTC	CASSSRLAGEEKFF
TRBD1	TRBV4-3	TRBJ1-2	NA	TGCGCCAGCAGCGAAGGGACAGGGGGCCGGTATGGCTACACCTTC	CASSEGTGGRYGYTF
TRBD2	TRBV7-2	TRBJ2-3	NA	TGTGCCAGCAGCCCGACTAGCGCAGATACGCAGTATTTT	CASSPTSADTQYF
TRBD2	TRBV5-1	TRBJ2-5	few	TGCGCCAGCAGCTTAGGACTAGCGGGGGGGGCTTTGGAGACCCAGTACTTC	CASSLGLAGGALETQYF
TRBD1	TRBV5-1	TRBJ2-7	NA	TGCGCCAGCAGCTTGGGCCAGGGGGCCAACGAGCAGTACTTC	CASSLGQGANEQYF
TRBD1	TRBV7-2	TRBJ1-4	few	TGTGCCAGCAGCTTACAGGGGGAGGCTAATGAAAAACTGTTTTTT	CASSLQGEANEKLFF
TRBD1	TRBV9	TRBJ2-1	once	TGTGCCAGCAGCACCCGGACAGGGGGCTATGAGCAGTTCTTC	CASSTRTGGYEQFF
NA	TRBV6-5	TRBJ1-1	NA	TGTGCCAGCAGTTCATGGGGGGACACTGAAGCTTTCTTT	CASSSWGDTEAFF
NA	TRBV29-1	TRBJ1-1	NA	TGCAGTGGAGGGGAGCCCAGGACTGAAGCTTTCTTT	CSGGEPRTEAFF
TRBD2	TRBV5-1	TRBJ2-1	once	TGCGCCAGCAGCTCTGGGACTAGTGATACAAATGAGCAGTTCTTC	CASSSGTSDTNEQFF
TRBD1	TRBV6-1	TRBJ2-5	NA	TGTGCCAGCAGTGAGAGTAGGGGGCTAGAGACCCAGTACTTC	CASSESRGLETQYF
TRBD1	TRBV5-1	TRBJ2-7	NA	TGCGCCAGCAGCCGCACAGGGGATTCGGGCGAGCAGTACTTC	CASSRTGDSGEQYF
NA	TRBV28	TRBJ2-1	NA	TGTGCCAGCGAGCCTCCCCACTACAGGGTGGGCAATGAGCAGTTCTTC	CASEPPHYRVGNEQFF
TRBD1	TRBV4-1	TRBJ2-7	NA	TGCGCCAGCAGCCACCACACACTCGGGACAGGGTTCTCCTACGAGCAGTACTTC	CASSHHTLGTGFSYEQYF
TRBD1	TRBV9	TRBJ2-7	NA	TGTGCCAGCGGACCGGGACAGACAAACTCCTACGAGCAGTACTTC	CASGPGQTNSYEQYF
TRBD1	TRBV5-6	TRBJ2-6	NA	TGTGCCAGCAGCGCAGGGGGTGAGCCCTCTGGGGCCAACGTCCTGACTTTC	CASSAGGEPSGANVLTF
NA	TRBV4-1	TRBJ1-2	NA	TGCGCCAGCAGCCCCGGGGACTATGGCTACACCTTC	CASSPGDYGYTF
TRBD1	TRBV7-9	TRBJ1-4	NA	TGTGCCAGCAGCTTAGTACCCCAGGGGGTAACTAATGAAAAACTGTTTTTT	CASSLVPQGVTNEKLFF
TRBD1	TRBV6-5	TRBJ1-1	few	TGTGCCAGCAGTACACTCGGGACAGGGTTGAAAGCTTTCTTT	CASSTLGTGLKAFF
NA	TRBV19	TRBJ2-2	NA	TGTGCCAGTAGTCCGACGGGGGATAAGAACACCGGGGAGCTGTTTTTT	CASSPTGDKNTGELFF
NA	TRBV30	TRBJ1-1	NA	TGTGCCTGGATGGGGACACCGAACACTGAAGCTTTCTTT	CAWMGTPNTEAFF
NA	TRBV6-5	TRBJ2-6	once	TGTGCCAGCAGTCTTTCTGGGGCCAACGTCCTGACTTTC	CASSLSGANVLTF
TRBD1	TRBV28	TRBJ1-5	NA	TGTGCCGGACGACAGGGCTCGAATCAGCCCCAGCATTTT	CAGRQGSNQPQHF
TRBD1	TRBV28	TRBJ2-7	few	TGTGCCAGCAGTTTCCTGACAGGGCGTTATAAGACCTACGAGCAGTACTTC	CASSFLTGRYKTYEQYF
TRBD1	TRBV27	TRBJ1-6	few	TGTGCCAGCAGCTCCCGGGAGGGGGCGCAGTCACCCCTCCACTTT	CASSSREGAQSPLHF
NA	TRBV7-2	TRBJ1-4	few	TGTGCCAGCAGCCCGGGTGGTGGTAATGAAAAACTGTTTTTT	CASSPGGGNEKLFF
TRBD2	TRBV5-6	TRBJ2-4	NA	TGTGCCAGCAGCCGGGACTCCGGGGGGGACATTCAGTACTTC	CASSRDSGGDIQYF
NA	TRBV9	TRBJ2-3	NA	TGTGCCAGCAGCGTGAGAGATACGCAGTATTTT	CASSVRDTQYF
TRBD2	TRBV7-7	TRBJ2-5	NA	TGTGCCAGCAGCTTAAACCCTAGCGGGAGGGCCTTTGAGACCCAGTACTTC	CASSLNPSGRAFETQYF
TRBD2	TRBV9	TRBJ2-2	NA	TGTGCCAGCAGCGTACTAGCGGGGAACACCGGGGAGCTGTTTTTT	CASSVLAGNTGELFF